The clone carrying this T cell receptor beta chain was seen many times. Its antigen is undetermined. Each CDR3 protein is one row after TCRdb ran MiXCR on the reads. Seen here are around 450,000 distinct CDR3 sequences, about 11% observed once, and the top ten hold roughly a tenth. The CDR3 is 14 amino acids. After removal of 3 bases from V and 3 bases from J, the junction contained 2 bases not matched to a gene. Germline-derived CDR1 and CDR2 are SGHTA and FQGNSA. These data come from a study of T cell repertoires in cytomegalovirus infection. Study conclusions and caveats: Across the ex vivo response, the dominant clonotypes were HLA-C-restricted CMV-specific TCR beta clonotypes.

The receptor was derived from a human donor in good health (CMV status not recorded). Some clones in this sample may be carry-over from other donors' samples. The material sequenced was PBMCs. The J gene is TRBJ2-4, the V gene TRBV7-2; TRBD1 matches at 7 bases. This CDR3 is CASSFTGDKNIQYF. The CDR3 nucleotides read TGTGCCAGCAGCTTTACAGGGGACAAAAACATTCAGTACTTC.